This TCR beta chain emerged from a study of blood T cell repertoires in COVID-19. Sequencing used immunoSEQ multiplex PCR; TCRdb keeps in-frame clones, though not all of them. The data contain roughly 260,000 clones, 65% to 85% of them singletons. The germline V gene has CDR1 MNHEY and CDR2 SMNVEV (reference sequence). CDR3 length equals 15 residues. V trimming: 6 bases; J trimming: 1 base; junction bases outside the gene matches: 8. V is TRBV27 and J is TRBJ1-2; 7 bases line up with TRBD1. The source is a woman aged 40 to 50 with active or convalescent COVID-19. Input material: peripheral blood. The CDR3 region is CASSRQGLGNYGYTF. In DNA form, the CDR3 reads TGTGCCAGCAGCAGACAGGGTTTGGGTAACTATGGCTACACCTTC.